A selection of T cell receptor beta chains follows, all from one sample in a study of T cell changes during pregnancy in multiple sclerosis. Sequencing used immunoSEQ multiplex PCR; TCRdb keeps in-frame clones, though not all of them. The repertoire holds fewer than 65,000 clones, with 93% as singletons. The specimen comprised peripheral blood, sampled in the second trimester of pregnancy. These receptors were collected from a female donor with multiple sclerosis, enrolled in a pregnancy study. Both conserved end residues are part of each CDR3. Each record gives: D gene, V gene, J gene, clone size, CDR3 DNA, CDR3 protein. D genes are given only for firm matches. Not every row has a clone size; where given, it reads once, few, many or a size class.

-	TRBV10-1	TRBJ2-3	-	TGCGCCAGCAGTGAGCGCGGCCCAGCGGGTACGCAGTATTTT	CASSERGPAGTQYF
-	TRBV7-9	TRBJ1-1	-	TGTGCCAGCAGCTTAGCAGGGGTTGAGACTGAAGCTTTCTTT	CASSLAGVETEAFF
-	TRBV5-4	TRBJ2-1	-	TGTGCCAGCAGTCAAGACAGGAACAATGAGCAGTTCTTC	CASSQDRNNEQFF
-	TRBV19	TRBJ2-1	-	TGTGCCAGTAGCACAATACTGGGCCATGAGCAGTTCTTC	CASSTILGHEQFF
-	TRBV28	TRBJ1-1	-	TGTGCCAGCAGACATACAGGGACCGAAGCTTTCTTT	CASRHTGTEAFF
TRBD1	TRBV6-1	TRBJ1-2	-	TGTGCCAGCAGGGACAGGGAAAATTATGGCTACACCTTC	CASRDRENYGYTF
-	TRBV10-3	TRBJ2-2	once	TGTGCCGTCAGCCGGGACTCCCTCGGACCTACCCCTACCGGGGAGCTGTTTTTT	CAVSRDSLGPTPTGELFF
-	TRBV28	TRBJ1-1	-	TGTGCCAGCAGTAATCCTAGCACTGAAGCTTTCTTT	CASSNPSTEAFF
-	TRBV27	TRBJ2-6	-	TGTGCCAGCAGTCCCCAGGGCTATGGGGCCAACGTCCTGACTTTC	CASSPQGYGANVLTF
-	TRBV7-6	TRBJ1-6	-	TGTGCCAGCAGCTTAGAACCAGGGCCAGGCTCCTATAATTCACCCCTCCACTTT	CASSLEPGPGSYNSPLHF
-	TRBV7-2	TRBJ2-3	-	TGTGCCAGCAGCTTAGCGGTGGGCGGCACAGATACGCAGTATTTT	CASSLAVGGTDTQYF
-	TRBV6-5	TRBJ1-1	-	TGTGCCAGCAGTTATAAGGGAGGGAACACTGAAGCTTTCTTT	CASSYKGGNTEAFF
TRBD2	TRBV7-2	TRBJ2-2	-	TGTGCCAGCAGCTTAGGGCTAGCGGGTAACACCGGGGAGCTGTTTTTT	CASSLGLAGNTGELFF
TRBD2	TRBV29-1	TRBJ2-1	-	TGCAGCGTTCCACCGGGACTAGCGGGAGGAGGGGCCTACAATGAGCAGTTCTTC	CSVPPGLAGGGAYNEQFF
-	TRBV18	TRBJ1-2	-	TGTGCCAGCTCACCCTACAGACACTATGGCTACACCTTC	CASSPYRHYGYTF
TRBD2	TRBV5-1	TRBJ2-3	-	TGCGCCAGCAGCCAGGACGGACTAGGGACAGATACGCAGTATTTT	CASSQDGLGTDTQYF
TRBD2	TRBV6-1	TRBJ2-1	-	TGTGCCAGCAGTGAAGTTCTAGCGGGAGATGAGCAGTTCTTC	CASSEVLAGDEQFF
TRBD2	TRBV5-1	TRBJ2-1	-	TGCGCCAGCAGCTCGGTTGGGACTAGCAATGAGCAGTTCTTC	CASSSVGTSNEQFF
-	TRBV29-1	TRBJ1-2	-	TGCAGCGTTGCCACTTTTTCAACTAACTATGGCTACACCTTC	CSVATFSTNYGYTF
-	TRBV25-1	TRBJ1-6	-	TGTGCCAGCCGTTCCGGAAGGGGGCCCCTCCACTTT	CASRSGRGPLHF
TRBD2	TRBV25-1	TRBJ2-1	once	TGTGCCAGCAGTAATTGGGTGGGGGGGGGTGAGCAGTTCTTC	CASSNWVGGGEQFF
TRBD2	TRBV14	TRBJ2-1	few	TGTGCCAGCAGCCCAACTTTGAAGAGCGGGAGAAAAGAGCAGTTCTTC	CASSPTLKSGRKEQFF
TRBD2	TRBV10-2	TRBJ2-2	once	TGCGCCAGCAGTGGCTACGATAGAGCGGGACCAGCCGGGGAGCTGTTTTTT	CASSGYDRAGPAGELFF
-	TRBV15	TRBJ2-7	-	TGTGCCACCAGCAGAGATCGGGGGACAGTCTACGAGCAGTACTTC	CATSRDRGTVYEQYF
-	TRBV28	TRBJ2-7	-	TGTGCCAGCAGTCCAATAGGGGGGGTGGGTGAGCAGTACTTC	CASSPIGGVGEQYF
-	TRBV6-5	TRBJ1-1	-	TGTGCCAGCAATACAGGGATGGGCACTGAAGCTTTCTTT	CASNTGMGTEAFF
-	TRBV27	TRBJ2-5	-	TGTGCCAGCAGTTCCGCCGCCGGGGGAGAGACCCAGTACTTC	CASSSAAGGETQYF
-	TRBV28	TRBJ1-1	-	TGTGCCAGCAGCCCCAGGCTGGGGCCGGGTACTGAAGCTTTCTTT	CASSPRLGPGTEAFF